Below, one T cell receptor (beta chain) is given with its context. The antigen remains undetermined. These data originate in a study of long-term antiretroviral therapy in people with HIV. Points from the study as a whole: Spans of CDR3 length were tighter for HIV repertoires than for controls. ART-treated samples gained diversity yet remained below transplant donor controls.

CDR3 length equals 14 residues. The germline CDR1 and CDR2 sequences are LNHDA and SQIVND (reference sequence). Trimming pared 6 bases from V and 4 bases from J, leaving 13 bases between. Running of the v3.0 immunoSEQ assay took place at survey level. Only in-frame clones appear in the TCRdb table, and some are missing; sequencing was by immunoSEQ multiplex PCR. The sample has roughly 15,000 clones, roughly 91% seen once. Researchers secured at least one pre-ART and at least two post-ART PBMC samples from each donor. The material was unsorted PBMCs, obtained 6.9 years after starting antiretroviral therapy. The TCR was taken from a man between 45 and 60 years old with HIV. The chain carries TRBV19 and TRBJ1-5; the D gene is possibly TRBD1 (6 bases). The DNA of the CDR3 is TGTGCCAGTAGGATCGACAGGTTAAATCAGCCCCAGCATTTT. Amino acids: CASRIDRLNQPQHF.